These 32 T cell receptor beta chains share one sample of origin, sequenced in a study of shared clonotypes between healthy human individuals. Profiled with immunoSEQ multiplex PCR; TCRdb holds only in-frame clones, not every one. Of roughly 810,000 clones listed, just over 95% are singletons. CD45RO-negative cells were positively selected for CCR7, leaving out terminally differentiated effector memory CD45RA+ cells. Sample: naive CD8+ T cells sorted from blood. Every receptor here comes from a man under 40 in good health.

The rearrangement joins TRBV28 to TRBJ2-7; possible D gene TRBD2, 6 bases. Germline CDR1 reads MDHEN; CDR2 reads SYDVKM. The length of the CDR3 is 19 residues. The V gene lost 7 bases and the J gene lost 0 bases, with 28 bases spanning the gap. The CDR3 nucleotides are TGTGCCAGCAACTCTTGGGTAGTTATTAGAGGGAGGAGCTCCTACGAGCAGTACTTC. This gives the protein CASNSWVVIRGRSSYEQYF.

This clone was seen once. The chain employs TRBV10-3 and TRBJ1-2, with TRBD1 matching 9 bases. Trimming at V came to 7 bases and at J to 3 bases, leaving 6 bases not matched to a gene. CDR3 length: 14 residues. Per germline, CDR1 ENHRY and CDR2 SYGVKD. In DNA, the CDR3 is TGTGCCATCAAGGCTGGGGACAGGGACTATGGCTACACCTTC. It is translated as CAIKAGDRDYGYTF.

The rearrangement uses TRBV12-5 and TRBJ2-7, with D unresolved. Trimming pared 2 bases from V and 2 bases from J, leaving 10 bases between. This CDR3 has 14 residues. CDR1 is LGHNT and CDR2 is FRNRAP in the germline V gene. The CDR3 DNA is TGTGCTAGTGGTTTGATGGGAATAGCCTACGAGCAGTACTTC. Translating it yields CASGLMGIAYEQYF.

The chain links TRBV5-8 to TRBJ2-7; 9 positions agree with TRBD2. Germline CDR1 reads SGHTS; CDR2 reads YDEGEE. The J segment lost 1 base and the V segment lost 1 base, leaving 9 bases of the junction unmatched. This CDR3 contains 17 residues. Written as DNA, the CDR3 is TGTGCCAGCAGCTTGTCACGAGCGGGAGGATGGTCCTACGAGCAGTACTTC. Encoded protein: CASSLSRAGGWSYEQYF.

The J gene is TRBJ1-1, the V gene TRBV19; weak D call: TRBD1 (5 bases). Trimming took 4 bases from V and 3 from J, leaving 12 bases between them. Germline V gene sequence: CDR1 LNHDA, CDR2 SQIVND (reference sequence). The CDR3 runs to 14 residues. CDR3: CASSRGSWDTEAFF. CDR3 nucleotide sequence: TGTGCCAGTAGTAGGGGGTCGTGGGACACTGAAGCTTTCTTT. The full variable domain, with the rest looked up from reference TRBV19 and TRBJ1-1, is DGGITQSPKYLFRKEGQNVTLSCEQNLNHDAMYWYRQDPGQGLRLIYYSQIVNDFQKGDIAEGYSVSREKKESFPLTVTSAQKNPTAFYLCASSRGSWDTEAFFGQGTRLTVV.

The chain is built from TRBV4-1 and TRBJ2-7; TRBD1 might be the D (6 bases). CDR3 size: 14 residues. CDR1 is MGHRA, CDR2 YSYEKL, per germline. V was shortened by 1 base and J by 2 bases, with 9 bases between the two germline ends. CDR3 residues: CASSQGQEAYEQYF. Written as DNA, the CDR3 is TGCGCCAGCAGCCAAGGACAGGAGGCCTACGAGCAGTACTTC.

V usage is TRBV28 and J usage is TRBJ1-5, with TRBD1 identical over 8 bases. The V segment lost 6 bases and the J segment 6 bases; nucleotides outside the gene matches: 16. The CDR3 loop spans 17 amino acids. CDR1 and CDR2 (germline): MDHEN, SYDVKM. The CDR3 is CASRTKGAGGRGQPQHF. In nucleotides, the CDR3 is TGTGCCAGCAGGACAAAGGGTGCAGGGGGCCGAGGTCAGCCCCAGCATTTT.

The chain employs TRBV30 and TRBJ2-7; 14 bases match TRBD2. V trimming: 3 bases; J trimming: 3 bases; junction bases outside the gene matches: 13. The CDR3 covers 18 residues. The germline gives CDR1 GTSNPN, CDR2 SVGIG (reference sequence). CDR3 coding DNA: TGTGCCTGGAGAGGTTGGGGGACTAGCGGGAGAAGATTCTACGAGCAGTACTTC. It translates to CAWRGWGTSGRRFYEQYF.

The V call is TRBV25-1, the J call TRBJ1-1, with D maybe TRBD1 (5 bases). V was clipped by 6 bases and J by 3 bases, with 11 bases between them. This CDR3 is 13 amino acids long. From germline, CDR1 is MGHDK and CDR2 SYGVNS. The CDR3 DNA reads TGTGCCAGCAGCCATCTGGGGGACACTGAAGCTTTCTTT. It encodes CASSHLGDTEAFF. Complete variable domain (other parts from reference TRBV25-1 and TRBJ1-1): EADIYQTPRYLVIGTGKKITLECSQTMGHDKMYWYQQDPGMELHLIHYSYGVNSTEKGDLSSESTVSRIRTEHFPLTLESARPSHTSQYLCASSHLGDTEAFFGQGTRLTVV.

The CDR3 bases are TGTGCCAGCAGCACCGGGAGTCCTAACTACAATGAGCAGTTCTTC. Encoded protein: CASSTGSPNYNEQFF. The gene calls are TRBV27 and TRBJ2-1, with a possible D match to TRBD2 (6 bases). CDR3 length equals 15 residues. The germline V gene encodes CDR1 MNHEY and CDR2 SMNVEV (reference sequence). V was shortened by 6 bases and J by 3 bases, with 15 bases between the two germline ends.

V usage is TRBV19 and J usage is TRBJ2-1; D possibly corresponds to TRBD2 (6 bases). V was pared by 1 base and J by 8 bases, with 9 bases between. The CDR3 contains 13 residues. The germline V gene encodes CDR1 LNHDA and CDR2 SQIVND (reference sequence). The CDR3 sequence: CASSIVGSDEQFF. CDR3 sequence (DNA): TGTGCCAGTAGTATAGTCGGGAGTGATGAGCAGTTCTTC.

The chain links TRBV11-2 to TRBJ2-3; a possible D gene is TRBD2 (5 bases). With 0 bases removed from V and 1 base from J, the gap between germline ends came to 11 bases. CDR1 is SGHAT, CDR2 FQNNGV, per germline. The CDR3 is made up of 16 amino acids. As DNA, the CDR3 is TGTGCCAGCAGCTTAGAGCGCGGAGCGGGCACAGATACGCAGTATTTT. It encodes CASSLERGAGTDTQYF. Full variable domain (remainder filled in from reference TRBV11-2 and TRBJ2-3): EAGVAQSPRYKIIEKRQSVAFWCNPISGHATLYWYQQILGQGPKLLIQFQNNGVVDDSQLPKDRFSAERLKGVDSTLKIQPAKLEDSAVYLCASSLERGAGTDTQYFGPGTRLTVL.

Concerning this clone: The sample carries other DNA sequences with the same CDR3. CDR3 DNA: TGTGCCAGCAGCTTGACAGGGGCCTCCTACGAGCAGTACTTC. It yields the protein CASSLTGASYEQYF. The rearrangement uses TRBV5-6 and TRBJ2-7, with 7 bases that match TRBD1. Germline CDR1 SGHDT, CDR2 YYEEEE. Trimming at V came to 1 base and at J to 0 bases, leaving 1 base not matched to a gene. This CDR3 has 14 residues.

V is TRBV7-9 and J is TRBJ2-7; 11 bases fit TRBD2. The CDR3 is 19 amino acids. V trimming: 4 bases; J trimming: 1 base; junction bases outside the gene matches: 15. Germline V CDR1 and CDR2: SEHNR, FQNEAQ (reference sequence). For the CDR3, the DNA is TGTGCCAGCAGCTCCCCAGCGGCTCGGGCTAGCGGGAGGTCCTACGAGCAGTACTTC. Its protein is CASSSPAARASGRSYEQYF.

The V gene is TRBV7-9, the J gene TRBJ2-7; 7 nucleotides line up with TRBD2. Germline CDR1 reads SEHNR; CDR2 reads FQNEAQ (reference sequence). CDR3 length equals 16 residues. Germline trimming cut 5 bases from V and 0 bases from J; bases unmatched to any gene: 10. For the CDR3, the DNA is TGTGCCAGCAGCACCGGCGGGGGAGGCGCCTCCTACGAGCAGTACTTC. Translated: CASSTGGGGASYEQYF.

The rearrangement joins TRBV7-9 to TRBJ1-4; 10 nucleotides match TRBD1. The length of the CDR3 is 17 residues. Germline V gene sequence: CDR1 SEHNR, CDR2 FQNEAQ (reference sequence). With 5 bases clipped from V and 4 bases from J, the junction kept 10 bases outside the gene matches. The CDR3 sequence: CASSAKGQGPNNEKLFF. Here the CDR3 DNA reads TGTGCCAGCAGCGCCAAGGGACAGGGGCCTAATAATGAAAAACTGTTTTTT.

The V and J genes are TRBV7-9 and TRBJ2-1; 9 nucleotides match TRBD2. The CDR3 loop spans 16 amino acids. V was pared by 2 bases and J by 7 bases, with 9 bases of the junction left unmatched. Germline loops: CDR1 SEHNR, CDR2 FQNEAQ (reference sequence). The CDR3 reads CASSLTSGLASNEQFF. CDR3 nucleotides: TGTGCCAGCAGCTTAACGTCGGGACTAGCCAGTAATGAGCAGTTCTTC.

The rearrangement uses TRBV9 and TRBJ1-3; weak D call: TRBD1 (5 bases). CDR3 length equals 13 residues. Trimming removed 3 bases at V and 3 bases at J, with 7 bases between. Germline CDR1 is SGDLS and CDR2 is YYNGEE. CDR3 coding DNA: TGTGCCAGCAGCGGAGGGGTTGGAAACACCATATATTTT. It translates to CASSGGVGNTIYF.

With regard to this clone: The same CDR3 arises from other DNA sequences in this sample as well. V gene TRBV7-9 combines with J gene TRBJ2-7; 7 bases fit TRBD2. The junction had 2 bases not matched to a gene; V was cut back by 5 bases and J by 4 bases. Germline CDR1 SEHNR, CDR2 FQNEAQ (reference sequence). The CDR3 totals 12 residues. CDR3 nucleotides: TGTGCCAGCAGCACGGGACTATACGAGCAGTACTTC. Translation gives CASSTGLYEQYF.

As regards this clone: Other DNA sequences within the sample encode an identical CDR3. The chain joins TRBV7-9 to TRBJ2-7; perhaps TRBD2 as D (5 bases). CDR1 is SEHNR and CDR2 is FQNEAQ in the germline V gene (reference sequence). This CDR3 spans 12 amino acids. Between the trimmed V and J ends, which lost 0 bases and 7 bases, there was a span of 7 bases. The CDR3 loop is CASSLAGEEQYF. As DNA, the CDR3 is TGTGCCAGCAGCTTAGCGGGAGAAGAGCAGTACTTC.

In this sample, this clone turned up once. The V and J genes are TRBV5-4 and TRBJ2-2; 7 nucleotides match TRBD2. This CDR3 is built from 18 residues. CDR1 SGHNT and CDR2 YYREEE come from the germline V gene (reference sequence). V lost 1 base and J lost 0; bases outside the gene matches: 9. CDR3 loop: CASSLYPAGLANTGELFF. The CDR3 DNA follows: TGTGCCAGCAGCTTGTACCCAGCGGGGCTCGCGAACACCGGGGAGCTGTTTTTT.

The chain carries TRBV7-9 and TRBJ1-1; D not certain. The CDR3 is made up of 11 amino acids. V lost 4 bases and J lost 3, with 3 bases in between. CDR1 is SEHNR, CDR2 FQNEAQ, per germline (reference sequence). This CDR3 is CASSSDTEAFF. DNA of the CDR3: TGTGCCAGCAGCTCGGACACTGAAGCTTTCTTT.

The rearrangement links TRBV13 to TRBJ2-6, with a tentative D call TRBD1 (6 bases). The CDR3 length is 16 residues. In germline, CDR1 is PRHDT, CDR2 FYEKMQ (reference sequence). Trimming left V 5 bases short and J 0 bases short, with 11 bases between. For the CDR3, the DNA is TGTGCCAGCAGCCGGCAGGGGAGCTCTGGGGCCAACGTCCTGACTTTC. Protein: CASSRQGSSGANVLTF.

This chain connects TRBV9 to TRBJ2-7; 10 bases line up with TRBD2. Germline V lookup: CDR1 SGDLS, CDR2 YYNGEE. This CDR3 region has 14 residues. Losses at the gene ends were 1 base for V and 9 bases for J; bases not matched to a gene: 7. CDR3 DNA: TGTGCCAGCAGCGTACACGAAGCGGGAGGGTTGCAGTACTTC. Protein product: CASSVHEAGGLQYF. The full variable domain, its missing parts supplied by reference TRBV9 and TRBJ2-7, is DSGVTQTPKHLITATGQRVTLRCSPRSGDLSVYWYQQSLDQGLQFLIQYYNGEERAKGNILERFSAQQFPDLHSELNLSSLELGDSALYFCASSVHEAGGLQYFGPGTRLTVT.

The gene calls are TRBV2 and TRBJ2-1, with 11 bases identical to TRBD2. The CDR3 runs 17 residues. Germline V lookup: CDR1 SNHLY, CDR2 FYNNEI. V dropped 6 bases and J dropped 2; count of bases not matched to a gene: 9. The CDR3 DNA reads as TGTGCCAGCAGCAGAGAACTAGCGGGAGCCCCCTACAATGAGCAGTTCTTC. Translated, it gives CASSRELAGAPYNEQFF.

The chain links TRBV29-1 to TRBJ2-7; D remains ambiguous. This CDR3 is built from 14 residues. The V gene's germline CDR1 is SQVTM and CDR2 ANQGSEA. This CDR3 is CRPPLVAHSYEQYF. In nucleotides, the CDR3 is TGCAGACCTCCCTTAGTAGCCCACTCCTACGAGCAGTACTTC.

The chain joins TRBV5-4 to TRBJ2-5; the match to TRBD2 covers 12 bases. Germline CDR1 and CDR2: SGHNT and YYREEE (reference sequence). V lost 0 bases to trimming and J lost 5 bases; unmatched junction nucleotides: 14. The CDR3 is 19 amino acids. CDR3 protein: CASSLVSLAGGRARETQYF. For the CDR3, the DNA is TGTGCCAGCAGCTTGGTATCTCTAGCGGGAGGGCGGGCGCGGGAGACCCAGTACTTC.

The J gene is TRBJ2-7, the V gene TRBV6-5, with D possibly TRBD1 on 5 matching bases. The length of the CDR3 is 14 residues. With 4 bases removed from V and 3 bases from J, the gap between germline ends came to 13 bases. Germline CDR1 and CDR2: MNHEY and SVGAGI. This CDR3 reads CASSSPGYGYEQYF. CDR3 bases: TGTGCCAGCAGTTCCCCAGGGTATGGCTACGAGCAGTACTTC.

The chain is built from TRBV5-1 and TRBJ2-7; D might be TRBD1 (5 bases). Trimming took off 1 base at V and 1 base at J, with 6 bases between the two ends. The CDR3 extends over 13 amino acids. Germline CDR1 and CDR2: SGHRS and YFSETQ. The CDR3 here is CASSLRQSYEQYF. The CDR3 bases are TGCGCCAGCAGCTTGAGACAGTCCTACGAGCAGTACTTC.

The chain employs TRBV5-6 and TRBJ1-2, with D hard to call. The length of the CDR3 is 14 residues. V lost 3 bases and J lost 4, with 13 bases in between. Germline V lookup: CDR1 SGHDT, CDR2 YYEEEE. CDR3 region: CASSSSNRLYGYTF. CDR3 coding DNA: TGTGCCAGCAGCTCCAGTAACAGACTCTATGGCTACACCTTC.

CDR3 residues: CASSLGALYEQYF. As DNA, the CDR3 is TGTGCCAGCAGTTTAGGAGCCCTCTACGAGCAGTACTTC. The chain links TRBV27 to TRBJ2-7; no clear D. Germline V gives CDR1 MNHEY, CDR2 SMNVEV (reference sequence). V was shortened by 2 bases and J by 3 bases, with 8 bases between the two germline ends. CDR3 length equals 13 residues.

This clone appeared once. V gene TRBV7-8 combines with J gene TRBJ2-6, with D possibly matching TRBD1 (5 bases). Germline CDR1 is SGHVS and CDR2 is FQNEAQ. V gave up 2 bases and J gave up 1 base, with 12 bases separating them. The CDR3 has 17 residues. The CDR3: CASSLQGAQSGANVLTF. CDR3 bases: TGTGCCAGCAGCTTACAAGGGGCACAATCTGGGGCCAACGTCCTGACTTTC.